The 4 T cell receptor beta chains below all came from one sample that was sequenced in a study of T-cell memory formation after mild COVID-19. TCRdb processed the 5' RACE reads anew with MiXCR; each CDR3 protein has one entry. The sample holds about 180,000 distinct CDR3 sequences, approximately 16% seen once. Sequenced material: PBMCs or a T cell subset sorted from them (not recorded which). The receptors here all came from an adult woman who had mild COVID-19 (a few samples of this study predate the infection). Cell type and time point are not known.

This clonotype was observed a handful of times. V and J are TRBV3-1 and TRBJ2-1, with D perhaps TRBD1 (5 bases). CDR3 length: 13 residues. Trimming removed 6 bases from V and 6 bases from J, with 12 bases in between. From germline, CDR1 is LGHDT and CDR2 YNNKEL (reference sequence). CDR3 residues: CASRSQGGNEQFF. CDR3 sequence (DNA): TGTGCCAGCAGATCGCAGGGCGGCAATGAGCAGTTCTTC.

The chain carries TRBV6-5 and TRBJ1-2, with D uncertain. CDR3 length equals 13 residues. The ends were cut back, 5 bases at V and 4 bases at J, with 11 bases in the middle. Germline values: CDR1 MNHEY, CDR2 SVGAGI. CDR3: CASSAALSYGYTF. The CDR3 nucleotides are TGTGCCAGCAGTGCCGCCCTGAGCTATGGCTACACCTTC.

This clonotype was counted a few times. The V call is TRBV6-5, the J call TRBJ2-7; tentative D call: TRBD2 (5 bases). Per germline, CDR1 MNHEY and CDR2 SVGAGI. CDR3 size: 16 residues. The V and J ends lost 0 bases and 3 bases respectively, with 15 bases between them. Written as DNA, the CDR3 is TGTGCCAGCAGTTACTCGAGGGCTGTAGTTGGCTACGAGCAGTACTTC. It translates to CASSYSRAVVGYEQYF.

The genes are TRBV24-1 and TRBJ2-2; D might be TRBD2 (6 bases). The V gene lost 6 bases and the J gene lost 0 bases, with 10 bases spanning the gap. Per germline, CDR1 KGHDR and CDR2 SFDVKD. This CDR3 is built from 15 residues. The CDR3 reads CATSFPGANTGELFF. The CDR3 DNA reads TGTGCCACCAGTTTCCCGGGAGCGAACACCGGGGAGCTGTTTTTT.